The 22 T cell receptor beta chains listed next were all sequenced from one sample in a study of blood T cell repertoires in COVID-19. The assay was immunoSEQ multiplex PCR, and TCRdb's table has in-frame clones only and misses some. The sample has fewer than 700,000 clones; 70% to 90% are singletons. Material: peripheral blood. The receptors were sampled from a woman between 50 and 59 years old with COVID-19, enrolled during active disease.

Comment on this clone: The DNA is omitted, as the CDR3 cannot be located on it reliably, and the CDR3 follows TCRdb's listing. The rearrangement joins TRBV12-3 or TRBV12-4 to TRBJ1-2. The CDR3 adds up to 12 amino acids, both ends counted. Here the CDR3 reads CASSFGGGTNYF.

The gene calls are TRBV6-6 and TRBJ2-7, with 7 bases identical to TRBD1. The CDR3 has 14 amino acids. CDR1 MNHNY and CDR2 SVGAGI come from the germline V gene (reference sequence). Trimming removed 0 bases from V and 3 bases from J; junction bases left unmatched: 2. As DNA, the CDR3 is TGTGCCAGCAGTTACTCGGGACAGCTCTACGAGCAGTACTTC. Its translation is CASSYSGQLYEQYF.

The chain employs TRBV6-5 and TRBJ1-2; the match to TRBD1 covers 9 bases. Germline V gene sequence: CDR1 MNHEY, CDR2 SVGAGI. The CDR3 has 14 residues. The V and J ends lost 7 bases and 7 bases, in that order; junction bases with no gene match: 10. CDR3 sequence: CASTAGQGIGGYTF. The CDR3 DNA follows: TGTGCCAGCACTGCGGGACAGGGCATCGGTGGCTACACCTTC.

The rearrangement links TRBV27 to TRBJ2-3; TRBD2 agrees at 10 bases. This CDR3 has 14 amino acids. Germline loops: CDR1 MNHEY, CDR2 SMNVEV (reference sequence). After removal of 3 bases from V and 7 bases from J, the junction contained 4 bases not matched to a gene. The CDR3 is CASSFPSGRYTQYF. Written as DNA, the CDR3 is TGTGCCAGCAGTTTTCCTAGCGGGAGATATACGCAGTATTTT.

The chain links TRBV6-5 to TRBJ2-7; a possible D gene is TRBD1 (5 bases). V dropped 9 bases and J dropped 4 bases, with 19 bases sitting between them. The CDR3 has 14 amino acids. Germline V gives CDR1 MNHEY, CDR2 SVGAGI. The chain's CDR3 is CASMRLDSLYEQYF. For the CDR3, the DNA is TGTGCCAGTATGCGTTTAGACAGCCTTTACGAGCAGTACTTC.

The chain links TRBV9 to TRBJ2-7, with TRBD1 matching 7 bases. The germline gives CDR1 SGDLS, CDR2 YYNGEE. The CDR3 totals 14 residues. With V trimmed by 4 bases and J by 3 bases, 7 bases remained unmatched. In nucleotides, the CDR3 is TGTGCCAGCAGCCTAGGGGACAGTGACTACGAGCAGTACTTC. Encoded protein: CASSLGDSDYEQYF.

This clone was recorded a few times. V is TRBV7-9 and J is TRBJ1-4, with D possibly TRBD1 on 6 matching bases. V was trimmed by 5 bases and J by 5 bases, leaving 12 bases between them. The CDR3 totals 14 residues. Per germline, CDR1 SEHNR and CDR2 FQNEAQ (reference sequence). DNA of the CDR3: TGTGCCAGCAGCGCCCGCAGGGGCAATGAAAAACTGTTTTTT. Its translation: CASSARRGNEKLFF.

The chain uses TRBV4-1 and TRBJ1-4; 11 bases map to TRBD1. From germline, CDR1 is MGHRA and CDR2 YSYEKL. V was pared by 5 bases and J by 10 bases, with 9 bases of the junction left unmatched. The CDR3 is 15 amino acids. DNA of the CDR3: TGCGCCAGCAGCGAAGGGGACAGGGGGATGGGAAAACTGTTTTTT. Translation: CASSEGDRGMGKLFF.

The genes are TRBV6-6 and TRBJ1-1; 8 nucleotides agree with TRBD1. V was clipped by 5 bases and J by 1 base; unmatched bases: 12. The germline V gene encodes CDR1 MNHNY and CDR2 SVGAGI (reference sequence). This CDR3 region has 17 residues. The CDR3 spells CASSRRQGRIRNTEAFF. The CDR3 bases are TGTGCCAGCAGTCGACGACAGGGGCGGATCCGGAACACTGAAGCTTTCTTT.

The rearrangement links TRBV29-1 to TRBJ2-7; 8 positions agree with TRBD1. CDR1 is SQVTM and CDR2 is ANQGSEA in the germline V gene. Losses at the gene ends were 7 bases for V and 9 bases for J; bases not matched to a gene: 8. This CDR3 spans 11 amino acids. CDR3 region: CSAGQDNGQYF. The DNA of the CDR3 is TGCAGCGCGGGACAGGATAACGGGCAGTACTTC.

The chain links TRBV2 to TRBJ1-1; the D is unclear. The CDR3 is 15 amino acids. Germline V gene lookup returns CDR1 SNHLY and CDR2 FYNNEI. Between the trimmed V and J ends, which lost 6 bases and 1 base, there was a span of 15 bases. In DNA form, the CDR3 reads TGTGCCAGCAGGAATTCTAGGGAGAAGAACACTGAAGCTTTCTTT. Protein product: CASRNSREKNTEAFF.

The gene calls are TRBV10-3 and TRBJ1-2, with 10 bases fitting TRBD1. Germline V CDR1 and CDR2: ENHRY, SYGVKD. V lost 6 bases to trimming and J lost 8 bases; unmatched junction nucleotides: 9. The CDR3 length is 14 residues. The CDR3 sequence: CAIRPGQGEVGYTF. DNA for the CDR3: TGTGCCATCAGGCCAGGACAGGGGGAGGTCGGCTACACCTTC.

The chain employs TRBV10-3 and TRBJ2-1; 13 nucleotides agree with TRBD2. Unmatched junction bases numbered 7, after V lost 8 bases and J lost 3 bases. The CDR3 spans 16 residues. CDR1 is ENHRY and CDR2 is SYGVKD in the germline V gene. CDR3 nucleotides: TGTGCCATCGGGGGGACTAGCGGGGATTTCTACAATGAGCAGTTCTTC. It codes for CAIGGTSGDFYNEQFF.

The rearrangement links TRBV6-6 to TRBJ1-2, with 8 bases aligning to TRBD1. The germline V gene encodes CDR1 MNHNY and CDR2 SVGAGI (reference sequence). V shed 6 bases and J 6 bases; nucleotides not matched to a gene: 6. The CDR3 totals 13 residues. This chain's CDR3 is CASRASQGDGYTF. Here the CDR3 DNA reads TGTGCCAGCAGAGCCTCACAGGGGGATGGCTACACCTTC.

V is TRBV6-6 and J is TRBJ1-2; no reliable D call. Per the germline V gene, CDR1 is MNHNY and CDR2 is SVGAGI (reference sequence). The CDR3 has 14 residues. Trimming left V 0 bases short and J 5 bases short, with 10 bases between. The DNA for the CDR3 is TGTGCCAGCAGTTACTCTCAACACCAGTATGGCTACACCTTC. Translated: CASSYSQHQYGYTF.

The V call is TRBV6-5, the J call TRBJ1-6; no definite D call. Trimming shortened V by 6 bases and J by 7 bases, and 16 bases separated the two germline ends. CDR3 length: 15 residues. Germline CDR1 MNHEY, CDR2 SVGAGI. CDR3 residues: CASSSGEGRNSPLHF. The CDR3 DNA reads TGTGCCAGCAGCAGTGGCGAGGGCCGAAATTCACCCCTCCACTTT.

For this clone: Other DNA sequences in this specimen translate into the identical CDR3. The chain combines TRBV19 with TRBJ1-5; D is ambiguous. CDR3 length: 13 residues. V shed 5 bases and J shed 2 bases, with 7 bases lying between them. Germline V lookup: CDR1 LNHDA, CDR2 SQIVND (reference sequence). CDR3 bases: TGTGCCAGTAGTTCTCAGGGCAATCAGCCCCAGCATTTT. As protein: CASSSQGNQPQHF. The full variable domain, with the rest looked up from reference TRBV19 and TRBJ1-5, is DGGITQSPKYLFRKEGQNVTLSCEQNLNHDAMYWYRQDPGQGLRLIYYSQIVNDFQKGDIAEGYSVSREKKESFPLTVTSAQKNPTAFYLCASSSQGNQPQHFGDGTRLSIL.

V usage is TRBV11-3 and J usage is TRBJ2-1; TRBD2 matches at 9 bases. After removal of 1 base from V and 4 bases from J, the junction contained 11 bases not matched to a gene. The CDR3 spans 18 residues. Germline CDR1 and CDR2: SGHNT and YENEEA. CDR3 sequence: CASSLAYIGGGGYNEQFF. The CDR3 DNA reads TGTGCCAGCAGCTTAGCATATATTGGCGGGGGGGGATACAATGAGCAGTTCTTC. Looking up the rest from reference TRBV11-3 and TRBJ2-1 gives the full variable domain: EAGVVQSPRYKIIEKKQPVAFWCNPISGHNTLYWYLQNLGQGPELLIRYENEEAVDDSQLPKDRFSAERLKGVDSTLKIQPAELGDSAVYLCASSLAYIGGGGYNEQFFGPGTRLTVL.

CDR3 sequence: CASSIDMEGEQYF. For the CDR3, the DNA is TGTGCCAGTAGTATAGATATGGAGGGCGAGCAGTACTTC. The V call is TRBV19, the J call TRBJ2-7; a possible D gene is TRBD2 (6 bases). This CDR3 is built from 13 residues. The germline V gene has CDR1 LNHDA and CDR2 SQIVND (reference sequence). Trimming cost V 0 bases and J 6 bases, with 9 bases left between them. The entire variable domain, with the rest obtained from reference TRBV19 and TRBJ2-7, is as follows: DGGITQSPKYLFRKEGQNVTLSCEQNLNHDAMYWYRQDPGQGLRLIYYSQIVNDFQKGDIAEGYSVSREKKESFPLTVTSAQKNPTAFYLCASSIDMEGEQYFGPGTRLTVT.

A single count supports this clone. The chain employs TRBV9 and TRBJ2-1; D not resolved. This CDR3 region has 16 residues. CDR1 and CDR2 from the germline V gene are SGDLS and YYNGEE. Trimming took off 3 bases at V and 1 base at J, with 14 bases between the two ends. This CDR3 is CASSGATEISYNEQFF. CDR3 bases: TGTGCCAGCAGCGGAGCCACAGAAATTTCCTACAATGAGCAGTTCTTC.

The gene calls are TRBV6-5 and TRBJ1-5; 7 bases fit TRBD1. The CDR3 covers 14 residues. CDR1 is MNHEY, CDR2 SVGAGI, per germline. V lost 8 bases, J lost 4 bases, and 8 bases stayed unmatched. The CDR3 protein is CASCTGVFNQPQHF. CDR3 sequence (DNA): TGTGCCAGCTGTACAGGGGTTTTTAATCAGCCCCAGCATTTT.

V and J are TRBV3-1 (or the pseudogene TRBV3-2) and TRBJ2-1, with TRBD2 identical over 9 bases. Per germline, CDR1 LGHDT and CDR2 YNNKEL (reference sequence). The CDR3 has 15 residues. V lost 0 bases to trimming and J lost 11 bases; unmatched junction nucleotides: 8. The DNA for the CDR3 is TGTGCCAGCAGCCAAGATTCAGGAGCGGGGGGCCAGCAGTTCTTC. Translated, it gives CASSQDSGAGGQQFF.